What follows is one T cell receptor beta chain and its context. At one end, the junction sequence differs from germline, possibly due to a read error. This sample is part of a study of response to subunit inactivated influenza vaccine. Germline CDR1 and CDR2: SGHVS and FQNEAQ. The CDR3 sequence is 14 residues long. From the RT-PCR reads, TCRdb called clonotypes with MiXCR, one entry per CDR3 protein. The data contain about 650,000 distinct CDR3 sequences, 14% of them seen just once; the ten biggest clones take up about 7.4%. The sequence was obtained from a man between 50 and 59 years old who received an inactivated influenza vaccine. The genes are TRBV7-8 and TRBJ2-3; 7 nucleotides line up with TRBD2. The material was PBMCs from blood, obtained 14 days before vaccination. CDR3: CASGFSGSTDTQYF. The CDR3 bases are TGTGCCAGCGGCTTTAGCGGGAGCACAGATACGCAGTATTTT.